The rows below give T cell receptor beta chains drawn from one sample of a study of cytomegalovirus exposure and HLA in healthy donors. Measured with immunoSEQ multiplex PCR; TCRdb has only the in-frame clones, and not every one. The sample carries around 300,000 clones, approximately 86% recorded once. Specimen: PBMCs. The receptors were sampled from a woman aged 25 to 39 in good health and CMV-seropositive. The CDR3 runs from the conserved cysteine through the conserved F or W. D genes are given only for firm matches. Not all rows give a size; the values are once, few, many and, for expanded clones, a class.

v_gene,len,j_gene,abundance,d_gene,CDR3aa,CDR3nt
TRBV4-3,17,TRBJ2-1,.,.,CASSPHPEGVSYNEQFF,TGCGCCAGCAGCCCCCACCCTGAGGGGGTCTCCTACAATGAGCAGTTCTTC
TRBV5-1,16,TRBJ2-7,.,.,CASSLEGYRFSYEQYF,TGCGCCAGCAGCTTGGAGGGTTACCGATTCTCCTACGAGCAGTACTTC
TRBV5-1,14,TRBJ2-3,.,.,CASRIQEPTDTQYF,TGCGCCTCCAGGATTCAGGAACCAACAGATACGCAGTATTTT
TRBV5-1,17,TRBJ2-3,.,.,CASSLELAGDFADTQYF,TGCGCCAGCAGCTTGGAACTAGCTGGGGATTTTGCGGATACGCAGTATTTT
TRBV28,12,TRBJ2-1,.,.,CASSLRGNEQFF,TGTGCCAGCAGTTTAAGGGGCAATGAGCAGTTCTTC
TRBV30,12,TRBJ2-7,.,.,CAWINTAYEQYF,TGTGCCTGGATCAACACCGCCTACGAGCAGTACTTC
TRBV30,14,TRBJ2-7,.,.,CAWSQIRGGNEQYF,TGTGCCTGGAGTCAGATACGAGGGGGTAACGAGCAGTACTTC
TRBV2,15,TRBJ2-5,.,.,CASSEGRLLKETQYF,TGTGCCAGCAGTGAAGGAAGACTCTTAAAAGAGACCCAGTACTTC
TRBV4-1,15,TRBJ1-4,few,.,CASSDSQGRYEKLFF,TGCGCCAGCAGCGACTCCCAGGGGAGATACGAAAAACTGTTTTTT
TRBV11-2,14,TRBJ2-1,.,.,CASSPSGRGTEQFF,TGTGCCAGCAGCCCCAGCGGGCGCGGGACTGAGCAGTTCTTC
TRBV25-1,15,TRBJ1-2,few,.,CASSELGDTFYGYTF,TGTGCCAGCAGTGAACTTGGGGATACCTTCTATGGCTACACCTTC
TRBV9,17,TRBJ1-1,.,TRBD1,CASSVARDRKPNTEAFF,TGTGCCAGCAGCGTAGCCCGGGACAGGAAGCCGAACACTGAAGCTTTCTTT
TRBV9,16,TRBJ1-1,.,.,CASSAGSGWGSTEAFF,TGTGCCAGCAGCGCCGGTAGTGGATGGGGGAGCACTGAAGCTTTCTTT
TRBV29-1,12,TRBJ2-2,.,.,CSATGRTGELFF,TGCAGCGCAACAGGGAGGACCGGGGAGCTGTTTTTT
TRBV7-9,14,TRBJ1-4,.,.,CASSSGHAWEKLFF,TGTGCCAGCAGCTCGGGACATGCTTGGGAAAAACTGTTTTTT
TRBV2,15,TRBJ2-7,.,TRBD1,CASSGADRALGEQYF,TGTGCCAGCAGTGGGGCGGACAGGGCACTTGGAGAGCAGTACTTC
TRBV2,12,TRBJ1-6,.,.,CASSEDNSPLHF,TGTGCCAGCAGTGAAGACAATTCACCCCTCCACTTT
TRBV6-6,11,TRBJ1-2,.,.,CASTTGYGYTF,TGTGCCAGCACCACAGGTTATGGCTACACCTTC
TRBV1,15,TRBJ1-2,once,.,CTSSPSSRGEYGYTF,TGCACCAGCAGCCCATCTTCCAGGGGAGAATATGGCTACACCTTC
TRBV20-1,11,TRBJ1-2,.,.,CSAGSLYGYTF,TGCAGTGCCGGGTCTCTCTATGGCTACACCTTC
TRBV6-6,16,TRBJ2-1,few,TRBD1,CASSSTGTGAVNEQFF,TGTGCCAGCAGTTCCACCGGGACAGGGGCGGTCAATGAGCAGTTCTTC
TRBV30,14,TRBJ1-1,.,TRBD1,CAWTGQGPNTEAFF,TGTGCCTGGACCGGACAGGGCCCGAACACTGAAGCTTTCTTT